This T cell receptor (beta chain) stems from a study of cytomegalovirus exposure and HLA in healthy donors. Study details: Earlier findings included more than 95 million unique TCR beta sequences obtained from some 180 million T cells.

CDR3 length: 16 amino acids. V lost 2 bases to trimming and J lost 1 base, with 14 bases between them. Germline V gene data show CDR1 as MGHDK and CDR2 as SYGVNS. Vbeta (60) and Jbeta (13) primers were used in the PCR. Measured with immunoSEQ multiplex PCR; TCRdb has only the in-frame clones, and not every one. The sample has fewer than 150,000 clones, over 75% seen once. This clonotype was sampled from a woman between 18 and 29 years old in good health and CMV-seronegative. Specimen: PBMCs. V usage is TRBV25-1 and J usage is TRBJ1-1; maybe TRBD1 (6 bases). CDR3 region: CASSEHMGAANTEAFF. CDR3 coding DNA: TGTGCCAGCAGTGAACATATGGGGGCTGCGAACACTGAAGCTTTCTTT. Based on the CDR3 plus reference TRBV25-1 and TRBJ1-1, the full variable domain is EADIYQTPRYLVIGTGKKITLECSQTMGHDKMYWYQQDPGMELHLIHYSYGVNSTEKGDLSSESTVSRIRTEHFPLTLESARPSHTSQYLCASSEHMGAANTEAFFGQGTRLTVV.